This T cell receptor beta chain was identified during a study of monozygotic twins with inflammatory bowel disease. Findings and limits, study-wide: Healthy co-twins exceeded IBD patients in TCRbeta diversity as measured by inverse Simpson.

Reprocessing the 5' RACE reads, TCRdb reports a single entry for every CDR3 protein and omits DNA. This repertoire includes more than 350,000 distinct CDR3 sequences. This CDR3 contains 13 residues. CDR1 and CDR2 from the germline V gene are DFQATT and SNEGSKA (reference sequence). In regard to this clonotype: As yet, its antigen is unknown.

The clonotype was recovered from a human donor with ulcerative colitis or Crohn's disease, or a healthy co-twin of an affected twin (not recorded which). This sequence joins TRBV20-1 and TRBJ1-5; as DNA is missing, the TRBD1 call by TCRdb cannot be tested. The sample comprised blood. This CDR3 reads CSATDRVNQPQHF.